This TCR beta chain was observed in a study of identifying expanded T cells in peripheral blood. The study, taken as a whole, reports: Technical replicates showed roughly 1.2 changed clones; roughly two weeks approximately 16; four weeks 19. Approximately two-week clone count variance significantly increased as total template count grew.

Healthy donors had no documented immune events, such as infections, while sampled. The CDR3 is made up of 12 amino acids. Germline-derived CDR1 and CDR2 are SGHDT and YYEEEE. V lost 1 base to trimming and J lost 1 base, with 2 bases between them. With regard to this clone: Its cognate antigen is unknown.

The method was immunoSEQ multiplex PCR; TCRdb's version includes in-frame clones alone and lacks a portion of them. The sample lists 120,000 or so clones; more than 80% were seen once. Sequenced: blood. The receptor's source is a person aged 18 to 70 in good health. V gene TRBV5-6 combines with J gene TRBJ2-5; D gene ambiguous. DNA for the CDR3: TGTGCCAGCAGCTTGCTCCAAGAGACCCAGTACTTC. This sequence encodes CASSLLQETQYF.